This is a list of T cell receptor beta chains from one sample in a study of blood T cell repertoires in COVID-19. Repertoires were generated with immunoSEQ multiplex PCR, while TCRdb's copy carries only in-frame clones and drops some. Among hundreds of thousands of clones listed, around 87% were seen once. Sequences were obtained from peripheral blood. The source of these receptors is a woman aged 45-59 years who had recovered from COVID-19. Both conserved end residues are part of each CDR3. D genes are given only for firm matches. Not every row has a clone size; where given, it reads once, few, many or a size class.

v_call	d_call	j_call	clone_size	cdr3_length	cdr3_nt	cdr3_aa
TRBV29-1	NA	TRBJ2-1	NA	17	TGCAGCGTTGGAGGTGGGGACTCCCCGGGTGGGTCATATGAGCAGTTCTTC	CSVGGGDSPGGSYEQFF
TRBV6-2/TRBV6-3	NA	TRBJ2-3	NA	18	TGTGCCAGCAGTTACCACCCGTTCGGACACCTTCCCACAGATACGCAGTATTTT	CASSYHPFGHLPTDTQYF
TRBV11-2	NA	TRBJ2-3	NA	15	TGTGCCAGCAGCTTACCGAGCGGGAGCACAGATACGCAGTATTTT	CASSLPSGSTDTQYF
TRBV30	NA	TRBJ2-7	NA	12	TGTGCCTGGAGTCGGGTTGACGGGGAGCAGTACTTC	CAWSRVDGEQYF
TRBV30	NA	TRBJ1-5	once	15	TGTGCCTGGAGTGGGGGACTCACCTCTGGACAGCCCCAGCATTTT	CAWSGGLTSGQPQHF
TRBV6-5	TRBD1	TRBJ1-5	NA	15	TGTGCCAGCAGTTGGACAGGGGGAAGCAATCAGCCCCAGCATTTT	CASSWTGGSNQPQHF
TRBV11-2	TRBD1	TRBJ2-7	NA	14	TGTGCCAGCAGCCGCACAACAGGGGGCTACGAGCAGTACTTC	CASSRTTGGYEQYF
TRBV13	TRBD2	TRBJ2-7	NA	17	TGTGCCAGCAGCTCCAACGGCGGACTAGCGGGGGAAACCGAGCAGTACTTC	CASSSNGGLAGETEQYF
TRBV29-1	TRBD1	TRBJ1-5	NA	13	TGCAGCGTAGACAGGGGGCCCAATCAGCCCCAGCATTTT	CSVDRGPNQPQHF
TRBV28	NA	TRBJ2-5	NA	14	TGTGCCAGCAGCCACAGGGTCCGCCAAGAGACCCAGTACTTC	CASSHRVRQETQYF
TRBV19	NA	TRBJ1-5	NA	13	TGTGCCAGTAGTCCCCCGTTTCCAGGTCACCTACATTTT	CASSPPFPGHLHF
TRBV5-1	NA	TRBJ2-6	NA	16	TGCGCCAGCAGCTTCAGGGGTTCGGCGGGGGCCAACGTCCTGACTTTC	CASSFRGSAGANVLTF
TRBV7-2	NA	TRBJ2-7	NA	16	TGTGCCAGCAGCCCTGACCCCCTTTTGTATGCGGGGGAGCAGTACTTC	CASSPDPLLYAGEQYF
TRBV7-2	NA	TRBJ1-2	NA	14	TGTGCCAGCAGCCAACCCCCCGACACTTATGGCTACACCTTC	CASSQPPDTYGYTF
TRBV13	NA	TRBJ2-5	NA	17	TGTGCCAGCAGTCAAAGCCCTTGGAGGGGCCGGGAGGAGACCCAGTACTTC	CASSQSPWRGREETQYF
TRBV2	NA	TRBJ1-5	once	14	TGTGCCAGCAGTGCGGACGCAGGGTATCAGCCCCAGCATTTT	CASSADAGYQPQHF
TRBV27	NA	TRBJ1-2	NA	13	TGTGCCAGCTGTTCCAACGGAGCGCGGGGCTACACCTTC	CASCSNGARGYTF
TRBV2	NA	TRBJ2-1	NA	14	TGTGCCAGCACCGACGGGGGTCGGTACAATGAGCAGTTCTTC	CASTDGGRYNEQFF
TRBV24-1	NA	TRBJ1-5	NA	18	TGTGCCACCACTCTCAGACACCCACCTTTTTATAGCAATCAGCCCCAGCATTTT	CATTLRHPPFYSNQPQHF
TRBV30	NA	TRBJ2-6	NA	20	TGTGCCTGGAGCCGCCCAGACTGGAAGACCACTCCTGGCGGGGCCAACGTCCTGACTTTC	CAWSRPDWKTTPGGANVLTF
TRBV28	NA	TRBJ2-5	NA	13	TGTGCCAGCAGTTTATACGGAGCAGAGACCCAGTACTTC	CASSLYGAETQYF
TRBV6-2/TRBV6-3	NA	TRBJ1-6	NA	12	TGTGCCAGCAGTTTTACCGGGACACTACTCCACTTT	CASSFTGTLLHF
TRBV28	NA	TRBJ2-2	NA	15	TGTGCCAGCAGACAGACAGGAGCGAACACCGGGGAGCTGTTTTTT	CASRQTGANTGELFF
TRBV6-5	NA	TRBJ1-2	NA	16	TGTGCCAGCAGTTACGGGGGCGGGGGGGCTAACTATGGCTACACCTTC	CASSYGGGGANYGYTF
TRBV30	NA	TRBJ1-1	NA	14	TGTGCCCGTCGAGGGGGGGGGCTCGGCACTGAAGCTTTCTTT	CARRGGGLGTEAFF
TRBV7-2	NA	TRBJ2-3	NA	16	TGTGCCAGCAGCTTAAGGGTCAGGGCAGGTGCAGATACGCAGTATTTT	CASSLRVRAGADTQYF